This TCR beta chain was recovered during a study of CD8 T cells in ankylosing spondylitis. Germline V gene sequence: CDR1 SGHRS, CDR2 YFSETQ. V was pared by 3 bases and J by 0 bases, with 4 bases of the junction left unmatched. This CDR3 has 16 amino acids. Study conclusions and caveats: Blood of patients with ankylosing spondylitis appeared to be characterized by a TCR beta motif of several highly homologous variants. As for the disease-linked clones, they showed a CD8+ phenotype and occurred at relatively low frequencies in peripheral blood.

Concerning this clonotype: The antigen is not known.

Quantitative 5'-RACE with molecular barcodes produced the TCR beta libraries. TCRdb fed the 5' RACE reads into MiXCR, producing one record per CDR3 protein. Among 150,000 or so distinct CDR3 sequences listed, 8.5% to 10% were seen once. The V gene is TRBV5-1, the J gene TRBJ2-7; 12 bases are shared with TRBD2. This clonotype was obtained from a female donor with ankylosing spondylitis or in good health (not recorded which). The specimen was blood, either unsorted or a sorted T cell fraction (not recorded which). Here the CDR3 DNA reads TGCGCCAGCAGCTCGGGACTAGCGGGCCTCTCCTACGAGCAGTACTTC. It encodes CASSSGLAGLSYEQYF.